Reported below is one T cell receptor beta chain. The target of this receptor is not known. No base quality values were provided; no much bigger clone lies one nucleotide off. This entry belongs to a study of blood T cells in healthy people across ages (dated by TCRdb to 2013 to 2016). For context, the study as a whole: Template switching captured roughly one uniquely barcoded TCR beta cDNA molecule per two T cells in model experiments. To track age-related changes in TCR beta repertoire diversity, the study relied on deep sequencing normalized with unique cDNA molecular identifiers. The donors were divided into four age groups: young (average around 17 years), middle-aged (roughly 42), aged (around 67) and long-lived (82). Donors of different ages were randomly distributed across sequencing lanes to avoid experimental bias. For two donors (one aged 18 to 30 and one aged 80 or older), the study analyzed two additional independent replicas of 1 million unique cDNA reads from the same blood draw. Points the paper makes about the study in general: Compared with the aged group, more naive CD4+ T cells, fewer expanded clones and increased TCR diversity were shown by the long-lived group, suggesting age selection. The percentage of naive T cells measured by flow cytometry correlated strongly with observed TCR beta diversity. Observed TCR beta diversity per million T cells fell roughly linearly with age, and a significant reduction was already apparent by age roughly 40. The CMV infection status of donors was not known, potentially confounding age-related changes in expanded clonotypes. Because profiling used bulk unsorted PBMCs, naive and antigen-experienced compartments could not be compared conclusively. Estimates of total diversity based on one million sequenced T cells were considered lower bounds and underestimates.

The CDR1 and CDR2 encoded by the germline V gene (reference sequence) are SEHNR and FQNEAQ. Unmatched junction bases come to 5, with V trimmed by 5 bases and J by 5 bases. Measured from the cysteine to the phenylalanine, the CDR3 is 14 residues long. Left in the record is the CDR3 DNA by itself, 42 bases read in frame from the first base. The method behind the library was 5' RACE. Sequencing was performed on an Illumina HiSeq 2500. A second PCR of roughly 6 to 11 cycles was run with a J-beta primer mix and a sample-barcoded 5' primer. A template-switch 5' adaptor carrying 12 random nucleotides introduced a unique molecular identifier onto each TCR beta cDNA molecule. Each sample yielded at least 3 million CDR3-containing paired-end reads. The Mint cDNA synthesis kit, primed by a TRBC-specific oligonucleotide, was used to synthesize first-strand cDNA from all RNA. After uracil-DNA glycosylase treatment, a first 18-cycle PCR used universal primers M1SS and BC2_uni_R on all cDNA. As for the original processing: For normalization, 1 million high-quality reads, each with a distinct molecular identifier, were randomly selected from each sample. Instead of being binned into consensus sequences, reads that shared molecular identifiers were thrown out. MiTCR, set to a Q25 quality threshold and the strictest error-elimination algorithm, was used for CDR3 identification, clonotype clustering and error correction. Lower-bound total TCR beta diversity was estimated with a nonparametric unseen species model using Euler transformation. The public sequencing data were trimmed at Q25 with fastp and processed into clonotypes with MiXCR by TCRdb, which kept only in-frame beta chains. Duplicate CDR3 protein sequences are folded into a single record with the most common DNA and genes. Clone size and V and J calls follow TCRdb, not the original study. Here the sample has around 1.5 million distinct CDR3 sequences; around 59% occur a single time. The biggest ten clones account for more than 6% of the sample.

Donors were approximately 42 systemically healthy Caucasian individuals from Russia aged roughly 6 to 95 years. Roughly 9 milliliters of peripheral blood were drawn from each donor into EDTA-treated Vacutainer tubes. Ficoll-Paque density-gradient centrifugation was used to isolate PBMCs, with at least 7 million per sample. Total RNA was extracted from PBMCs with Trizol reagent, with at least 5 micrograms obtained per sample. For every donor, an aliquot of PBMCs went through flow cytometry to measure the percentages of naive CD45RAhigh/CD27high T cells. This clonotype was obtained from a man aged 18 to 30 in good health. The chain uses TRBV7-9 and TRBJ2-2; 7 bases in between match TRBD1. The specimen sequenced was blood. The CDR3 region has the sequence CASSMTGWTGELFF. The DNA reads TGTGCCAGCAGCATGACAGGGTGGACCGGGGAGCTGTTTTTT.